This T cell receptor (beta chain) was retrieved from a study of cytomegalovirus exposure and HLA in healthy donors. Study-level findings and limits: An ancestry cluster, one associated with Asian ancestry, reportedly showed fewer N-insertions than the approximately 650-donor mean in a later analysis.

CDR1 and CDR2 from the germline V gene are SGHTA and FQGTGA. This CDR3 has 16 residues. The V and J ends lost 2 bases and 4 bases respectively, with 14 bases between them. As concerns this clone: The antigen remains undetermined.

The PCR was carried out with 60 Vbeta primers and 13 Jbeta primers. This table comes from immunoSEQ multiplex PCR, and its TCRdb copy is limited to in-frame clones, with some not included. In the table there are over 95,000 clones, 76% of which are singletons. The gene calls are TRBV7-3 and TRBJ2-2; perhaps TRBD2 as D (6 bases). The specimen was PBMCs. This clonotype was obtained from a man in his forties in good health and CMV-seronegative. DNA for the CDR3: TGTGCCAGCAGCTTATTAGCGGAGTCTTTCACCGGGGAGCTGTTTTTT. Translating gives CASSLLAESFTGELFF.